The 23 T cell receptor beta chains below were found in one sample sequenced in a study of blood T cells in healthy people across ages. PCR was performed a second time for roughly 6 to 12 cycles using a sample-barcoded 5' primer and a J-beta primer mix. TCRdb analysed the 5' RACE reads with MiXCR anew, one entry per CDR3 protein. The data show roughly 900,000 distinct CDR3 sequences, around 26% seen once. The sequenced sample was blood. The receptors derive from a woman of 80 years or more in good health.

There are a few counts of this clonotype. The chain has TRBV28 and TRBJ1-1; unclear D gene. The V and J ends lost 4 bases and 5 bases respectively, with 8 bases between them. Germline CDR1 MDHEN, CDR2 SYDVKM. There are 12 residues in the CDR3. Here the CDR3 reads CASSWAGTEAFF. CDR3 DNA: TGTGCCAGCAGTTGGGCGGGAACTGAAGCTTTCTTT.

About this clonotype: It may be a read error: a sequence one base away is much more abundant. J is TRBJ2-1 and V is TRBV28, with 8 bases lining up with TRBD1. Per germline, CDR1 MDHEN and CDR2 SYDVKM. The CDR3 has 13 amino acids. The CDR3 here is CAGRTGMRNEQFF. DNA of the CDR3: TGTGCCGGCAGGACAGGGATGAGGAATGAGCAGTTCTTC.

Note on this clonotype: A read error may account for a junction end that differs from germline. The chain has TRBV12-3 or TRBV12-4 and TRBJ2-3; 10 positions match TRBD2. The CDR3 totals 15 residues. CDR3: CASGVQRGGADAQYF. CDR3 in DNA: TGTGCCAGTGGGGTTCAGCGGGGGGGAGCAGATGCGCAGTATTTT.

In regard to this clonotype: Likely a read error: the CDR3 ends without its conserved phenylalanine or tryptophan. The rearrangement joins TRBV7-8 to TRBJ2-1, with TRBD1 matching 7 bases. With 4 bases clipped from V and 5 bases from J, the junction kept 11 bases outside the gene matches. The CDR3 contains 16 residues. Germline-derived CDR1 and CDR2 are SGHVS and FQNEAQ. Here the CDR3 reads CASSSKTGSGHNEQFS. CDR3 coding DNA: TGTGCCAGCAGCTCTAAGACAGGGTCAGGCCACAATGAGCAGTTCTCC.

This clonotype was counted at least ten times. CDR3 loop: CASKPSAGQETQYF. The CDR3, as DNA: TGTGCCAGCAAACCCTCAGCCGGGCAGGAGACCCAGTACTTC. This chain uses TRBV6-2 or TRBV6-3 with TRBJ2-5; no clear D gene. Trimming pared 7 bases from V and 5 bases from J, leaving 17 bases between. Germline CDR1 reads MNHEY; CDR2 reads SVGEGT. The CDR3 spans 14 residues.

This clonotype was recorded many times. CDR3 residues: CASSLDQAYEQYF. CDR3 nucleotide sequence: TGTGCCAGCAGCTTAGATCAGGCCTACGAGCAGTACTTC. The chain is built from TRBV7-2 and TRBJ2-7; D unresolved. In germline, CDR1 is SGHTA, CDR2 FQGNSA. The CDR3 loop spans 13 amino acids. With 1 base removed from V and 2 bases from J, the gap between germline ends came to 6 bases.

This clonotype has a count of ten or more. This chain joins TRBV20-1 and TRBJ2-1, with D uncertain. The germline CDR1 and CDR2 sequences are DFQATT and SNEGSKA (reference sequence). V lost 1 base and J 0 bases, leaving 10 bases between the germline ends. The CDR3 consists of 15 residues. CDR3 region: CSARAQWGSYNEQFF. The CDR3 DNA reads TGCAGTGCTAGAGCGCAGTGGGGCTCCTACAATGAGCAGTTCTTC.

About this clonotype: Given a far larger clone just one base away, this is likely a sequencing read error. This rearrangement joins TRBV29-1 to TRBJ2-1; no clear D gene. V lost 7 bases to trimming and J lost 4 bases, with 8 bases between them. The CDR3 is 11 amino acids. Germline V gene lookup returns CDR1 SQVTM and CDR2 ANQGSEA. The CDR3 loop reads CSAAAYNEQFF. The CDR3 bases are TGCAGCGCTGCAGCTTACAATGAGCAGTTCTTC.

A note on this clonotype: One junction end does not reproduce the germline sequence, and a read error may be involved. The J gene is TRBJ2-5, the V gene TRBV7-2; 8 nucleotides agree with TRBD1. In germline, CDR1 is SGHTA, CDR2 FQGNSA. CDR3 length: 14 amino acids. The CDR3 here is CAGSCAGQGETQYF. In DNA form, the CDR3 reads TGTGCCGGCAGCTGCGCTGGACAGGGAGAGACCCAGTACTTC.

This clonotype was counted at least ten times. The J gene is TRBJ2-5, the V gene TRBV13, with 8 bases aligning to TRBD1. CDR1 and CDR2 (germline): PRHDT, FYEKMQ (reference sequence). CDR3 length: 14 residues. V dropped 5 bases and J dropped 3; count of bases not matched to a gene: 5. CDR3 sequence reads: CASSPSDREETQYF. The DNA for the CDR3 is TGTGCCAGCAGCCCTTCGGACAGGGAAGAGACCCAGTACTTC.

Worth noting for this clonotype: Given a much more abundant clone one base away, this may be a read error. The chain couples TRBV5-4 to TRBJ2-3; D is possibly TRBD2 (5 bases). V lost 0 bases, J lost 1 base, and 12 bases lay in between. This CDR3 is built from 16 residues. The germline V gene encodes CDR1 SGHNT and CDR2 YYREEE (reference sequence). CDR3 DNA sequence: TGTGCCAGCAGCTTGGCCTCGGGGAGTGGCACAGATACGCAGTATTTT. It translates to CASSLASGSGTDTQYF. Full variable domain (missing parts from reference TRBV5-4 and TRBJ2-3): ETGVTQSPTHLIKTRGQQVTLRCSSQSGHNTVSWYQQALGQGPQFIFQYYREEENGRGNFPPRFSGLQFPNYSSELNVNALELDDSALYLCASSLASGSGTDTQYFGPGTRLTVL.

Comment on this clonotype: This may be a read error, as it is one base from a much larger clone. The rearrangement joins TRBV3-1 to TRBJ2-7; D is ambiguous. CDR3 length: 13 amino acids. Germline CDR1 is LGHDT and CDR2 is YNNKEL (reference sequence). The CDR3 region is CASSQDIAYKQYF. The CDR3 nucleotides are TGTGCCAGCAGCCAAGATATTGCCTACAAGCAGTACTTC.

The chain links TRBV5-1 to TRBJ2-4; D tentatively fits TRBD1 or TRBD2 (6 bases each). The DNA end is more similar to TRBJ2-5, so the J call may be wrong. Germline loops: CDR1 SGHRS, CDR2 YFSETQ. The CDR3 consists of 16 residues. CDR3 in amino acids: CASSLRGAAITETQYF. The CDR3 DNA reads as TGCGCCAGCAGCTTGAGGGGGGCCGCAATAACGGAGACCCAGTACTTC.

The V gene is TRBV7-2, the J gene TRBJ2-3; D gene uncertain. Trimming took 2 bases from V and 2 from J, leaving 11 bases between them. The germline CDR1 and CDR2 sequences are SGHTA and FQGNSA. This CDR3 contains 15 residues. CDR3 sequence: CASSLRRTNTDTQYF. The CDR3 nucleotides read TGTGCCAGCAGCTTACGCAGAACTAACACAGATACGCAGTATTTT.

The sample holds many counts of this clonotype. The chain recombines TRBV20-1 with TRBJ2-7, with a tentative D call TRBD1 (6 bases). The CDR3 extends over 15 amino acids. V dropped 1 base and J dropped 0 bases, with 13 bases sitting between them. Germline V gene sequence: CDR1 DFQATT, CDR2 SNEGSKA (reference sequence). CDR3 residues: CSARALGDNSYEQYF. For the CDR3, the DNA is TGCAGTGCTAGAGCCCTAGGGGACAACTCCTACGAGCAGTACTTC.

The rearrangement uses TRBV20-1 and TRBJ1-5, with a tentative D call TRBD1 (5 bases). This CDR3 spans 17 amino acids. The V gene's germline CDR1 is DFQATT and CDR2 SNEGSKA (reference sequence). The V gene lost 6 bases and the J gene lost 0 bases, with 21 bases spanning the gap. The CDR3 is CSAESQAGANSNQPQHF. The CDR3 DNA reads TGCAGTGCAGAGTCACAGGCCGGGGCAAATAGCAATCAGCCCCAGCATTTT.

Turning to this clonotype: This clone may be a read error of a much larger clone one base away. The chain joins TRBV10-2 to TRBJ1-2; D gene ambiguous. This CDR3 is 13 amino acids long. From germline, CDR1 is WSHSY and CDR2 SAAADI. CDR3 residues: CASSEGVAYGCTF. The DNA of the CDR3 is TGCGCCAGCAGTGAGGGGGTTGCCTATGGCTGCACCTTC.

The rearrangement links TRBV7-9 to TRBJ1-2; D unclear. The ends were cut back, 5 bases at V and 8 bases at J, with 12 bases in the middle. Germline CDR1 is SEHNR and CDR2 is FQNEAQ (reference sequence). This CDR3 spans 12 amino acids. The DNA for the CDR3 is TGTGCCAGCAGCCATTCGGACTGGGGCTACACCTTC. Its translation is CASSHSDWGYTF.

The chain has TRBV4-1 and TRBJ2-1; the match to TRBD2 covers 12 bases. This CDR3 comprises 17 residues. Per germline, CDR1 MGHRA and CDR2 YSYEKL. Trimming took 2 bases from V and 8 from J; bases not matched to a gene: 10. This CDR3 reads CASSQRSLAGGADEQFF. The CDR3 DNA is TGCGCCAGCAGCCAACGGTCCCTAGCGGGGGGGGCCGATGAGCAGTTCTTC.

This clonotype was detected many times. This chain links TRBV7-2 with TRBJ2-5; tentative D call: TRBD2 (6 bases). The CDR3 runs to 14 residues. Germline loops: CDR1 SGHTA, CDR2 FQGNSA. With 5 bases removed from V and 1 base from J, the gap between germline ends came to 11 bases. The CDR3 sequence: CASSIDGSQETQYF. The CDR3 DNA is TGTGCCAGCAGCATCGACGGGAGCCAAGAGACCCAGTACTTC. The full variable domain, rest sourced from reference TRBV7-2 and TRBJ2-5, is GAGVSQSPSNKVTEKGKDVELRCDPISGHTALYWYRQSLGQGLEFLIYFQGNSAPDKSGLPSDRFSAERTGGSVSTLTIQRTQQEDSAVYLCASSIDGSQETQYFGPGTRLLVL.

This clonotype has ten or more counts. This chain connects TRBV20-1 to TRBJ1-2, with 9 positions matching TRBD1. CDR1 is DFQATT, CDR2 SNEGSKA, per germline (reference sequence). This CDR3 is 18 amino acids long. The ends lost 1 base at V and 5 bases at J; junction bases unmatched: 17. CDR3 sequence reads: CSARGEGTGRGRAYGYTF. The DNA for the CDR3 is TGCAGTGCTAGAGGCGAAGGGACAGGGCGGGGTAGGGCGTATGGCTACACCTTC.

This clonotype was detected ten times or more. The CDR3 DNA reads as TGTGCCAGCAGCCCCAACTCGGGGGGTAATGAAAAACTGTTTTTT. Encoded protein: CASSPNSGGNEKLFF. The chain uses TRBV7-9 and TRBJ1-4, with D possibly being TRBD1 (5 bases). Germline lookup yields CDR1 SEHNR and CDR2 FQNEAQ (reference sequence). The CDR3 length is 15 residues. The V gene lost 5 bases and the J gene lost 4 bases, with 14 bases spanning the gap.

This clonotype was recorded many times. The chain carries TRBV12-3 or TRBV12-4 and TRBJ2-1; 9 bases match TRBD2. The length of the CDR3 is 16 residues. Losses at the gene ends were 4 bases for V and 4 bases for J; bases not matched to a gene: 8. CDR3 in amino acids: CASSSGFAGGYNEQFF. The CDR3, as DNA: TGTGCCAGCAGTTCGGGTTTTGCGGGGGGGTACAATGAGCAGTTCTTC.